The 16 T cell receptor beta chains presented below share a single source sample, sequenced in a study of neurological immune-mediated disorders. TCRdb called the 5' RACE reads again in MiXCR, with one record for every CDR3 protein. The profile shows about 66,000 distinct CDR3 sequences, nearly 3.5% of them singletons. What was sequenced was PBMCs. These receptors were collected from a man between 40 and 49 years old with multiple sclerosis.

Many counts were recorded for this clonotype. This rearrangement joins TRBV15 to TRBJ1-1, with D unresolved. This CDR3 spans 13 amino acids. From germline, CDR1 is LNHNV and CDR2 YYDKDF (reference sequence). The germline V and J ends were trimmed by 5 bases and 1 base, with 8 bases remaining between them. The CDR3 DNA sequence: TGTGCCACCAGCGGATTATCGAACACTGAAGCTTTCTTT. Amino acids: CATSGLSNTEAFF.

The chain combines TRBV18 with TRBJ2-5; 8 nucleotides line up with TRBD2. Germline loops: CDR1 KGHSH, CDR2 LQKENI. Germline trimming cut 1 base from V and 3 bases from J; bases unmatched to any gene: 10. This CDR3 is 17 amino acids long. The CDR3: CASSPQFLGLGKETQYF. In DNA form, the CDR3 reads TGTGCCAGCTCACCACAATTTTTGGGACTAGGGAAAGAGACCCAGTACTTC.

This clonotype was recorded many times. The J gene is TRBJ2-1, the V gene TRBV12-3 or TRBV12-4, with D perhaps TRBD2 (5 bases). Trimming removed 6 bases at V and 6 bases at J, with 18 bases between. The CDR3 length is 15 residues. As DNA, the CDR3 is TGTGCCAGCAGAACCCAATCTGCGGGCCCCAATGAGCAGTTCTTC. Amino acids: CASRTQSAGPNEQFF.

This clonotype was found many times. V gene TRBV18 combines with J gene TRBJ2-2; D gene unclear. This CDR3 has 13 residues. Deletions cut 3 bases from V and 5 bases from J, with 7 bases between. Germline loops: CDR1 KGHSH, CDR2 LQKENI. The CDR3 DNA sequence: TGTGCCAGCTCACCGGTCGGGACCGGGGAGCTGTTTTTT. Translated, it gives CASSPVGTGELFF.

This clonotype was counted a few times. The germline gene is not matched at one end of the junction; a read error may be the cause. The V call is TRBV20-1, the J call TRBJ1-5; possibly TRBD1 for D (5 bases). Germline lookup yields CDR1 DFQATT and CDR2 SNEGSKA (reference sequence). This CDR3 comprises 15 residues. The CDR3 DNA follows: TGCAGTGCTTCGAACCGGGACCGTAGCAATAAGACCCAGAATTTT. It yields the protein CSASNRDRSNKTQNF.

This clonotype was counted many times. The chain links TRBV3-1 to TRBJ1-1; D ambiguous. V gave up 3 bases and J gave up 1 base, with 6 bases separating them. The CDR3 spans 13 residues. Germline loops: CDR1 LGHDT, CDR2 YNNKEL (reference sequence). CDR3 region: CASSQRENTEAFF. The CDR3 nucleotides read TGTGCCAGCAGCCAGCGAGAGAACACTGAAGCTTTCTTT.

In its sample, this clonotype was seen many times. CDR3 region: CSARGEIAGTYEQYF. The CDR3 DNA sequence: TGCAGTGCTAGAGGAGAAATAGCGGGAACATACGAGCAGTACTTC. The genes are TRBV20-1 and TRBJ2-7; 8 bases match TRBD2. Germline CDR1 reads DFQATT; CDR2 reads SNEGSKA (reference sequence). After removal of 1 base from V and 4 bases from J, the junction contained 9 bases not matched to a gene. This CDR3 is built from 15 residues.

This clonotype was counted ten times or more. CDR3 residues: CASSLGSGGADSSYNEQFF. The CDR3 coding sequence is TGTGCCAGCAGTTTAGGCAGCGGGGGGGCCGATAGCTCCTACAATGAGCAGTTCTTC. The chain employs TRBV12-3 or TRBV12-4 and TRBJ2-1, with 10 bases matching TRBD2. The V segment lost 1 base and the J segment 0 bases; nucleotides outside the gene matches: 9. CDR3 size: 19 residues.

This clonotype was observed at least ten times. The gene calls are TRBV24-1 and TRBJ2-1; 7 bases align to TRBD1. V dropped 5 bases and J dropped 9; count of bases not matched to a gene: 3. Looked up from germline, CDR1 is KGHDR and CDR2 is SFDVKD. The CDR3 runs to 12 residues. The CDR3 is CATSGGTAEQFF. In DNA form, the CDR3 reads TGTGCCACCAGTGGGGGGACAGCTGAGCAGTTCTTC.

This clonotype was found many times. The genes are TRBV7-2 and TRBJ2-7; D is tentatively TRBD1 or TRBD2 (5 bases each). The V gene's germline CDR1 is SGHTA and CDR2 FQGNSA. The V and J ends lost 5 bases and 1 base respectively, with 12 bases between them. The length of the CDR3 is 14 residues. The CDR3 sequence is CASSPRGGSYEQYF. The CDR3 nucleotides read TGTGCCAGCAGCCCGCGTGGGGGATCCTACGAGCAGTACTTC.

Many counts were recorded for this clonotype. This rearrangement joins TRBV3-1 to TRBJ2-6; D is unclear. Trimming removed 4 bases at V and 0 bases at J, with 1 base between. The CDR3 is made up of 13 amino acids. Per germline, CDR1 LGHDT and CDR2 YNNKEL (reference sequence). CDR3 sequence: CASSLSGANVLTF. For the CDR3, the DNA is TGTGCCAGCAGCCTCTCTGGGGCCAACGTCCTGACTTTC.

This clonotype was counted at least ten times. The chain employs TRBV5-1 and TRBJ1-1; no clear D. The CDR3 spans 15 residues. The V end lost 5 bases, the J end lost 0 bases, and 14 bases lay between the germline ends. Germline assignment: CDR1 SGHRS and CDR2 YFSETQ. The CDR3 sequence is CASRAPEALNTEAFF. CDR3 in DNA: TGCGCCAGCAGAGCCCCCGAGGCATTGAACACTGAAGCTTTCTTT.

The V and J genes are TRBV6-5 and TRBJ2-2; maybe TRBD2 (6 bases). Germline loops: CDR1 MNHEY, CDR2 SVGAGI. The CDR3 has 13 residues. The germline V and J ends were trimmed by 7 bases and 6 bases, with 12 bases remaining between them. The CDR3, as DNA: TGTGCCAGCAACGGGGGAGGAGCCGGGGAGCTGTTTTTT. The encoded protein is CASNGGGAGELFF.

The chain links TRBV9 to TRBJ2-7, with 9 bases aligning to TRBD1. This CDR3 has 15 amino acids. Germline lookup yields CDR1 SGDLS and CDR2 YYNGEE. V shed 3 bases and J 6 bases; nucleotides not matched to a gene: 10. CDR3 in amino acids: CASSAGWGQGREQYF. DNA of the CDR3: TGTGCCAGCAGCGCGGGGTGGGGACAGGGCCGCGAGCAGTACTTC.

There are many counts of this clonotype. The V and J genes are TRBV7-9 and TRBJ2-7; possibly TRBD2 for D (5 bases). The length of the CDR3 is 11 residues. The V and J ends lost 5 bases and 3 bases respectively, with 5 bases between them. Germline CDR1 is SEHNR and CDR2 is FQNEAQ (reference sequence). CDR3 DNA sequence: TGTGCCAGCAGCCGGGACTACGAGCAGTACTTC. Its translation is CASSRDYEQYF. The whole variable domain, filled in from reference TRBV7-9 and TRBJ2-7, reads DTGVSQNPRHKITKRGQNVTFRCDPISEHNRLYWYRQTLGQGPEFLTYFQNEAQLEKSRLLSDRFSAERPKGSFSTLEIQRTEQGDSAMYLCASSRDYEQYFGPGTRLTVT.

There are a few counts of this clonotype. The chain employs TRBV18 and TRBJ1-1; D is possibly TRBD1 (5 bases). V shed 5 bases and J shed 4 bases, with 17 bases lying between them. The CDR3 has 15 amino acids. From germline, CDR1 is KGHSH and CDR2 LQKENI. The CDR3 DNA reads TGTGCCAGCTCATCGGGAAGGGGTTTGCTCACTGAAGCTTTCTTT. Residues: CASSSGRGLLTEAFF.